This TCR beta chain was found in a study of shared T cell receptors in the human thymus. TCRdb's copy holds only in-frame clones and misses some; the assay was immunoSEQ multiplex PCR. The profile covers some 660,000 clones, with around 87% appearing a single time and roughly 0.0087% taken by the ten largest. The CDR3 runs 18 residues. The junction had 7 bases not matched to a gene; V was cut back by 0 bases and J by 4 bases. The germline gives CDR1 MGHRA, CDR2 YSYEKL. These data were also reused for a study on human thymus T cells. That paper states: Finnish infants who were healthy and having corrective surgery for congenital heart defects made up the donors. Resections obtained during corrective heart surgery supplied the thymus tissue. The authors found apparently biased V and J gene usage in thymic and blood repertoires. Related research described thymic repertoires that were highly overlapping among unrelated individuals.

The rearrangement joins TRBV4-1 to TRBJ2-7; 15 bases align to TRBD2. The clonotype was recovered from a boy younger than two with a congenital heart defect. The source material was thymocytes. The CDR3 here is CASSQESGTSGGPYEQYF. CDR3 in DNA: TGCGCCAGCAGCCAAGAATCAGGGACTAGCGGGGGGCCTTACGAGCAGTACTTC.